This TCR beta chain was sequenced during a study of CD4 and CD8 cells across lung adenocarcinoma regions. TCRdb re-called the PCR reads through MiXCR, storing one row per CDR3 protein. The sample has approximately 9,100 distinct CDR3 sequences; about 47% are singletons. By proportion, this clonotype is medium-sized. This CDR3 comprises 13 residues. The V gene lost 4 bases and the J gene lost 8 bases, with 12 bases spanning the gap. Germline loops: CDR1 MRHNA, CDR2 SNTAGT. Sequenced input: CD4+ T cells from the margin of a lung tumor. The clonotype comes from a male donor with lung adenocarcinoma. The CD4 and CD8 labels of this study may be unreliable. V and J are TRBV6-4 and TRBJ2-1; D gene unclear. DNA of the CDR3: TGTGCCAGCAGTGTGGGGTCAGAGGATGAGCAGTTCTTC. This translates into CASSVGSEDEQFF.